A single sample is the source of the 31 T cell receptor beta chains below, sequenced in a study of blood T cell repertoires in COVID-19. Sequencing was performed with immunoSEQ multiplex PCR; in TCRdb, only in-frame clones are kept and a portion is missing. Here the sample spans 95,000 to 150,000 clones, approximately 80% being singletons. The sample taken for sequencing was peripheral blood. The receptor set was obtained from a man aged 60 to 75 with acute or convalescent COVID-19.

The V call is TRBV5-6, the J call TRBJ1-6; TRBD1 matches at 8 bases. V shed 1 base and J 9 bases; nucleotides not matched to a gene: 3. Germline lookup yields CDR1 SGHDT and CDR2 YYEEEE. This CDR3 has 14 amino acids. For the CDR3, the DNA is TGTGCCAGCAGCTTGAGTACAGGGGGTTCACCCCTCCACTTT. Its protein product is CASSLSTGGSPLHF.

The chain employs TRBV5-1 and TRBJ2-5; TRBD2 might be the D (5 bases). Germline V gene data show CDR1 as SGHRS and CDR2 as YFSETQ. The V and J ends lost 4 bases and 3 bases respectively, with 10 bases between them. The CDR3 totals 13 residues. The CDR3 protein is CASSRPAEETQYF. The CDR3 coding sequence is TGCGCCAGCAGCCGACCAGCGGAAGAGACCCAGTACTTC.

The chain uses TRBV13 and TRBJ2-2, with 7 bases matching TRBD1. V was pared by 4 bases and J by 1 base, with 12 bases of the junction left unmatched. The CDR3 sequence is 18 residues long. Germline V gene sequence: CDR1 PRHDT, CDR2 FYEKMQ (reference sequence). CDR3 sequence reads: CASSSSPGTEMNTGELFF. The CDR3 coding sequence is TGTGCCAGCAGCTCCAGCCCCGGGACAGAGATGAACACCGGGGAGCTGTTTTTT.

The chain uses TRBV27 and TRBJ1-1; D is perhaps TRBD1 (6 bases). Germline CDR1 and CDR2: MNHEY and SMNVEV (reference sequence). Trimming took 0 bases from V and 1 from J, leaving 9 bases between them. This CDR3 is built from 15 residues. The CDR3 nucleotides read TGTGCCAGCAGTTTATCGAGGACAGCGAACACTGAAGCTTTCTTT. Residues: CASSLSRTANTEAFF.

The rearrangement uses TRBV30 and TRBJ1-1; D perhaps matches TRBD1 (6 bases). CDR3 size: 12 residues. CDR1 is GTSNPN and CDR2 is SVGIG in the germline V gene (reference sequence). V gave up 3 bases and J gave up 11 bases, with 16 bases separating them. For the CDR3, the DNA is TGTGCCTGGAGCCCCCGCCGGACAGAGGCTTTCTTT. It codes for CAWSPRRTEAFF.

This chain connects TRBV29-1 to TRBJ2-3, with 12 bases fitting TRBD2. Unmatched junction bases numbered 4, after V lost 4 bases and J lost 2 bases. The CDR3 covers 15 residues. Per germline, CDR1 SQVTM and CDR2 ANQGSEA. The CDR3 spells CSVGGTSGSTDTQYF. DNA of the CDR3: TGCAGCGTTGGCGGGACTAGCGGGTCCACAGATACGCAGTATTTT.

The chain couples TRBV18 to TRBJ1-3; the D is unclear. V was shortened by 5 bases and J by 0 bases, with 11 bases between the two germline ends. Germline values: CDR1 KGHSH, CDR2 LQKENI. This CDR3 region has 15 residues. The CDR3 bases are TGTGCCAGCTCAACCGAAAAGAGCTCTGGAAACACCATATATTTT. Its protein product is CASSTEKSSGNTIYF. Using reference TRBV18 and TRBJ1-3 for the parts outside the CDR3, the full variable domain is NAGVMQNPRHLVRRRGQEARLRCSPMKGHSHVYWYRQLPEEGLKFMVYLQKENIIDESGMPKERFSAEFPKEGPSILRIQQVVRGDSAAYFCASSTEKSSGNTIYFGEGSWLTVV.

The rearrangement joins TRBV6-5 to TRBJ2-1; no definite D call. Germline CDR1 and CDR2: MNHEY and SVGAGI. Trimming removed 6 bases at V and 7 bases at J, with 19 bases between. CDR3 length: 15 residues. For the CDR3, the DNA is TGTGCCAGCAGCCAGCATTGGAGCTCTGGGAATGAGCAGTTCTTC. Protein product: CASSQHWSSGNEQFF.

This chain connects TRBV5-8 to TRBJ1-2; 10 bases agree with TRBD1. The V segment lost 4 bases and the J segment 4 bases; nucleotides outside the gene matches: 10. Germline V gives CDR1 SGHTS, CDR2 YDEGEE. The CDR3 runs 16 residues. DNA of the CDR3: TGTGCCAGCAGCCGGGACAGGGGATCTTTAGCCTATGGCTACACCTTC. Protein: CASSRDRGSLAYGYTF.

The chain combines TRBV18 with TRBJ2-1; TRBD2 aligns across 8 bases. V lost 3 bases and J lost 2; bases outside the gene matches: 6. The V gene's germline CDR1 is KGHSH and CDR2 LQKENI. The CDR3 has 16 amino acids. CDR3 bases: TGTGCCAGCTCACCTCCAAGCGGGGGTACCTACAATGAGCAGTTCTTC. It is translated as CASSPPSGGTYNEQFF.

There are a few counts of this clone. The chain combines TRBV18 with TRBJ2-5; weak D call: TRBD2 (5 bases). The CDR3 is made up of 14 amino acids. Germline V CDR1 and CDR2: KGHSH, LQKENI. V was trimmed by 6 bases and J by 6 bases, leaving 17 bases between them. CDR3 in DNA: TGTGCCAGCTCCCCTGGAGTGGGAGAAAAGACCCAGTACTTC. Translation: CASSPGVGEKTQYF.

The chain couples TRBV10-3 to TRBJ1-5, with D hard to call. V was clipped by 3 bases and J by 2 bases, with 17 bases between them. The germline V gene encodes CDR1 ENHRY and CDR2 SYGVKD. The CDR3 runs to 17 residues. CDR3 loop: CAISEGLRENGNQPQHF. CDR3 bases: TGTGCCATCAGTGAAGGGTTAAGGGAGAACGGCAATCAGCCCCAGCATTTT.

This clone was observed a handful of times. The rearrangement links TRBV3-1 (or the pseudogene TRBV3-2) to TRBJ2-1; TRBD1 might be the D (5 bases). Germline assignment: CDR1 LGHDT and CDR2 YNNKEL (reference sequence). The CDR3 has 17 amino acids. Trimming cost V 0 bases and J 0 bases, with 12 bases left between them. In DNA, the CDR3 is TGTGCCAGCAGCCAAGAAGGGGTCTACAGCTCCTACAATGAGCAGTTCTTC. Protein sequence: CASSQEGVYSSYNEQFF.

V gene TRBV7-8 combines with J gene TRBJ1-4; 10 nucleotides match TRBD1. Germline-derived CDR1 and CDR2 are SGHVS and FQNEAQ. The V and J ends lost 2 bases and 7 bases, in that order; junction bases with no gene match: 4. CDR3 length equals 15 residues. CDR3 nucleotide sequence: TGTGCCAGCAGCTTATCGGGACAGGGGCTTGAAAAACTGTTTTTT. Translated, it gives CASSLSGQGLEKLFF.

This clone showed up just once. The CDR3 nucleotides are TGTGCCAGCAGTTTACCTGGGACAGGAACCCAGCATTTT. This codes for CASSLPGTGTQHF. This rearrangement joins TRBV28 to TRBJ1-5; 8 positions match TRBD1. V lost 2 bases, J lost 11 bases, and 5 bases stayed unmatched. Germline CDR1 and CDR2: MDHEN and SYDVKM. The CDR3 spans 13 residues.

In the case of this clone: The junction does not match germline at one end; this may be a read error. The chain links TRBV3-1 (or the pseudogene TRBV3-2) to TRBJ2-2; 13 nucleotides agree with TRBD2. The CDR3 extends over 17 amino acids. The germline V gene encodes CDR1 LGHDT and CDR2 YNNKEL (reference sequence). The CDR3 spells CVSSQRTSGRNTGELFF. CDR3 in DNA: TGTGTCAGCAGCCAAAGGACTAGCGGGAGGAACACCGGGGAGCTGTTTTTT.

The J gene is TRBJ2-5, the V gene TRBV24-1; 11 bases match TRBD2. The CDR3 runs to 16 residues. The germline V gene encodes CDR1 KGHDR and CDR2 SFDVKD. J gave up 4 bases and V 6 bases, and 9 bases lay outside the gene matches. The CDR3 DNA sequence: TGTGCCACCAGTCGGGGGCTAGCGGGAGGAAGAGAGACCCAGTACTTC. Protein product: CATSRGLAGGRETQYF.

This clone was seen once. This chain connects TRBV28 to TRBJ1-2, with a possible D match to TRBD1 (6 bases). The CDR3 runs to 12 residues. Germline CDR1 reads MDHEN; CDR2 reads SYDVKM. Trimming took off 4 bases at V and 9 bases at J, with 12 bases between the two ends. The CDR3 reads CASSSYRARYTF. In DNA, the CDR3 is TGTGCCAGCAGTTCGTACAGGGCGCGCTACACCTTC.

About this clone: Other nucleotide sequences from this sample produce the same CDR3. The chain uses TRBV5-1 and TRBJ2-5, with 7 bases identical to TRBD2. The CDR3 sequence is 13 residues long. Germline V gene lookup returns CDR1 SGHRS and CDR2 YFSETQ. Trimming cost V 3 bases and J 4 bases; bases outside gene matches: 3. The CDR3 loop is CASSSLAGETQYF. The CDR3 DNA sequence: TGCGCCAGCAGCTCGTTAGCGGGAGAGACCCAGTACTTC.

Only one count was recorded for this clone. The V gene is TRBV7-9, the J gene TRBJ2-1; 8 bases match TRBD2. The CDR3 runs 14 residues. V lost 4 bases, J lost 9 bases, and 8 bases stayed unmatched. From germline, CDR1 is SEHNR and CDR2 FQNEAQ (reference sequence). The CDR3, as DNA: TGTGCCAGCAGCTCCATAAGCGGGAGTACTGAGCAGTTCTTC. This encodes CASSSISGSTEQFF.

The chain combines TRBV7-6 with TRBJ2-5; 7 bases are a match to TRBD2. Germline V gene sequence: CDR1 SGHVS, CDR2 FNYEAQ. V shed 0 bases, J shed 0 bases, and the junction held 1 base outside the gene matches. The CDR3 loop spans 15 amino acids. The CDR3, as DNA: TGTGCCAGCAGCTTAGCCGGGACTAACCAAGAGACCCAGTACTTC. This sequence encodes CASSLAGTNQETQYF.

The chain uses TRBV12-3 or TRBV12-4 and TRBJ2-7; D gene uncertain. The CDR3 is 12 amino acids. Deletions cut 2 bases from V and 2 bases from J, with 4 bases between. CDR3 DNA sequence: TGTGCCAGCAGTTTACAGGCCTACGAGCAGTACTTC. Protein product: CASSLQAYEQYF.

The chain links TRBV21-1 to TRBJ1-1; the D call TRBD1 from the table was never checked on the DNA. TRBV21-1 is tagged as a pseudogene. CDR3 length equals 14 residues. The CDR3 is CASSKLQGTTEAFF. In DNA, the CDR3 is TGTGCCAGCAGCAAACTACAGGGGACGACTGAAGCTTTCTTT.

V is TRBV19 and J is TRBJ1-5; D possibly corresponds to TRBD1 (6 bases). Germline CDR1 LNHDA, CDR2 SQIVND (reference sequence). The CDR3 has 15 amino acids. Trimming took 5 bases from V and 4 from J, leaving 15 bases between them. CDR3 nucleotides: TGTGCCAGTAGTGTGGACCGGGGGGCAAATCAGCCCCAGCATTTT. Amino acids: CASSVDRGANQPQHF.

The CDR3 DNA reads TGTGCCAGCAGTTCCCCATACGAGCAGTACTTC. This translates into CASSSPYEQYF. The gene calls are TRBV28 and TRBJ2-7; D uncertain. The CDR3 consists of 11 residues. Germline V gene data show CDR1 as MDHEN and CDR2 as SYDVKM. Trimming removed 4 bases at V and 4 bases at J, with 5 bases between.

This chain joins TRBV19 and TRBJ2-7; D is possibly TRBD2 (6 bases). Trimming removed 3 bases at V and 5 bases at J, with 14 bases between. CDR3 length: 14 amino acids. Germline V CDR1 and CDR2: LNHDA, SQIVND (reference sequence). CDR3 nucleotides: TGTGCCAGTAGTATTGTGATAGGAGGGGACGAGCAGTACTTC. Translating gives CASSIVIGGDEQYF. Based on the CDR3 plus reference TRBV19 and TRBJ2-7, the full variable domain is DGGITQSPKYLFRKEGQNVTLSCEQNLNHDAMYWYRQDPGQGLRLIYYSQIVNDFQKGDIAEGYSVSREKKESFPLTVTSAQKNPTAFYLCASSIVIGGDEQYFGPGTRLTVT.

The V gene is TRBV10-1, the J gene TRBJ1-2; 8 bases fit TRBD1. The CDR3 is 13 residues long. V shed 5 bases, J shed 5 bases, and the junction held 4 bases outside the gene matches. From germline, CDR1 is WNHNN and CDR2 SYGVQD (reference sequence). CDR3 DNA: TGCGCCAGCAGTCCGGACAGGGTGTATGGCTACACCTTC. It codes for CASSPDRVYGYTF.

The V gene is TRBV2, the J gene TRBJ2-7, with 12 positions matching TRBD1. The trim removed 3 bases at V and 1 base at J, leaving 7 bases unmatched. The V gene's germline CDR1 is SNHLY and CDR2 FYNNEI. The CDR3 spans 17 residues. In nucleotides, the CDR3 is TGTGCCAGCAGTGACAGTAGGGGACAGGGGGCGTCCTACGAGCAGTACTTC. Residues: CASSDSRGQGASYEQYF.

The chain couples TRBV6-5 to TRBJ2-3; TRBD2 might be the D (6 bases). CDR1 is MNHEY, CDR2 SVGAGI, per germline. V lost 6 bases and J 8 bases, leaving 15 bases between the germline ends. This CDR3 region has 13 residues. The CDR3 sequence: CASRGTSGGTQYF. The CDR3 nucleotides read TGTGCCAGCAGGGGGACTTCAGGAGGTACGCAGTATTTT.

The rearrangement uses TRBV28 and TRBJ2-5, with 8 nucleotides matching TRBD2. V shed 3 bases, J shed 10 bases, and the junction held 19 bases outside the gene matches. The CDR3 is made up of 17 amino acids. Germline values: CDR1 MDHEN, CDR2 SYDVKM. The CDR3 nucleotides read TGTGCCAGCAGTTTTATCACTAGCGGCCATTCCCGAGGGGACCAGTACTTC. Translated: CASSFITSGHSRGDQYF.

This clone was seen only once. V and J are TRBV15 and TRBJ2-5; 8 nucleotides agree with TRBD2. V lost 0 bases and J lost 4; bases outside the gene matches: 4. The CDR3 totals 15 residues. Germline V gene lookup returns CDR1 LNHNV and CDR2 YYDKDF (reference sequence). CDR3 sequence reads: CATSRDGREGETQYF. In nucleotides, the CDR3 is TGTGCCACCAGCAGAGATGGTCGGGAGGGAGAGACCCAGTACTTC.